Following are 8 T cell receptor beta chains from one sample sequenced in a study of blood T cell repertoires in COVID-19. Profiled with immunoSEQ multiplex PCR; TCRdb holds only in-frame clones, not every one. Of approximately 270,000 clones in the sample, nearly 90% are singletons; the top ten hold around 1.9%. Sample: PBMCs or T cells enriched from blood (not recorded which). These receptors were taken from a woman aged 55-69 years who had recovered from COVID-19.

The rearrangement uses TRBV5-8 and TRBJ1-2; 7 bases map to TRBD1. From germline, CDR1 is SGHTS and CDR2 YDEGEE. CDR3 length: 16 amino acids. Trimming at V came to 4 bases and at J to 4 bases, leaving 13 bases not matched to a gene. The CDR3, as DNA: TGTGCCAGCAGCCCGCTAGACCGGACAGGCATCTATGGCTACACCTTC. It codes for CASSPLDRTGIYGYTF.

The chain couples TRBV7-2 to TRBJ2-3, with TRBD1 matching 7 bases. Germline V gene data show CDR1 as SGHTA and CDR2 as FQGNSA. The CDR3 has 14 residues. V lost 1 base to trimming and J lost 6 bases; unmatched junction nucleotides: 4. CDR3 nucleotide sequence: TGTGCCAGCAGCTTAGTTGGCAGGGGGGATACGCAGTATTTT. This translates into CASSLVGRGDTQYF.

This clone was observed a few times. The CDR3 loop reads CASSDTGAYQPQHF. The CDR3 nucleotides are TGTGCCAGCAGTGACACGGGAGCTTATCAGCCCCAGCATTTT. V is TRBV6-1 and J is TRBJ1-5; D is ambiguous. Germline assignment: CDR1 MNHNS and CDR2 SASEGT. The CDR3 has 14 amino acids. Trimming pared 3 bases from V and 5 bases from J, leaving 11 bases between.

This chain links TRBV28 with TRBJ1-5, with D uncertain. V was cut by 5 bases and J by 5 bases, with 16 bases left in between. The germline V gene encodes CDR1 MDHEN and CDR2 SYDVKM. The CDR3 runs to 15 residues. The CDR3 sequence is CASSMQTGGDQPQHF. DNA of the CDR3: TGTGCCAGCAGTATGCAAACCGGCGGGGATCAGCCCCAGCATTTT. The full variable domain, rest sourced from reference TRBV28 and TRBJ1-5, is DVKVTQSSRYLVKRTGEKVFLECVQDMDHENMFWYRQDPGLGLRLIYFSYDVKMKEKGDIPEGYSVSREKKERFSLILESASTNQTSMYLCASSMQTGGDQPQHFGDGTRLSIL.

This rearrangement joins TRBV19 to TRBJ1-2; a possible D gene is TRBD1 (5 bases). This CDR3 is built from 13 residues. Germline lookup yields CDR1 LNHDA and CDR2 SQIVND (reference sequence). Trimming cost V 6 bases and J 7 bases, with 15 bases left between them. Here the CDR3 DNA reads TGTGCCAGTAGGCGGGACCGGGGCCGTGGCTACACCTTC. It is translated as CASRRDRGRGYTF.

As concerns this clone: The limits of the CDR3 on the DNA are not certain, so only TCRdb's listed CDR3 is given. The chain joins TRBV3-1 (or the pseudogene TRBV3-2) to TRBJ1-2. The length of the CDR3 is 13 amino acids, counting both ends. CDR1 and CDR2 from the germline V gene are LGHDT and YNNKEL (reference sequence). The CDR3 here is CASTFGEGFGYTF.

The V and J genes are TRBV5-1 and TRBJ2-1; the D is unclear. Germline V gene sequence: CDR1 SGHRS, CDR2 YFSETQ. Trimming removed 1 base from V and 11 bases from J, with 19 bases in between. There are 15 residues in the CDR3. The CDR3 nucleotides are TGCGCCAGCAGCTTGTCCCAGCAGGCTACTTATAAGCAGTTCTTC. Translated, it gives CASSLSQQATYKQFF. The variable domain in full, completed from reference TRBV5-1 and TRBJ2-1, reads KAGVTQTPRYLIKTRGQQVTLSCSPISGHRSVSWYQQTPGQGLQFLFEYFSETQRNKGNFPGRFSGRQFSNSRSEMNVSTLELGDSALYLCASSLSQQATYKQFFGPGTRLTVL.

This chain uses TRBV4-1 with TRBJ2-5, with 11 bases aligning to TRBD2. Trimming at V came to 4 bases and at J to 5 bases, leaving 6 bases not matched to a gene. The length of the CDR3 is 15 residues. CDR1 and CDR2 (germline): MGHRA, YSYEKL. CDR3 nucleotide sequence: TGCGCCAGCAGCCCGACTAGCGGGGAGGGGGAGACCCAGTACTTC. Amino acids: CASSPTSGEGETQYF.